This TCR beta chain was identified in a study of blood T cell repertoires in COVID-19. Authors' data handling: Researchers report that nucleated cell counts were estimated from reference gene primer amplification. Profiling relied on immunoSEQ multiplex PCR, and the TCRdb table lists in-frame clones only, not all of them. V and J calls and clone size are those listed in that table; D and trimming were worked out from the DNA. The sample records 60,000 or so clones, approximately 89% being singletons. The CDR3 totals 18 residues. CDR1 and CDR2 from the germline V gene are MNHEY and SMNVEV (reference sequence). The V end was cut by 4 bases, the J end by 2 bases, with 21 bases between.

This receptor was identified in a man between 60 and 75 years old with active or convalescent COVID-19. The specimen sequenced was peripheral blood. The rearrangement joins TRBV27 to TRBJ2-1; the D gene is possibly TRBD2 (6 bases). The CDR3 protein is CASSSPRGTEGPYNEQFF. The CDR3 DNA reads as TGTGCCAGCAGTTCCCCCCGGGGGACCGAAGGGCCCTACAATGAGCAGTTCTTC.